These T cell receptor beta chains were read from a single sample in a study of T cells in Graves' hyperthyroidism and ophthalmopathy. TCRdb recomputed calls from the multiplex PCR reads with MiXCR, one row per CDR3 protein. The table lists about 640,000 distinct CDR3 sequences, nearly 45% of them singletons. Sequencing used peripheral blood or thyroid tissue (not recorded which). The receptors derive from an adult man with Graves' disease, either hyperthyroidism or ophthalmopathy (not recorded which). The CDR3 runs from the conserved cysteine through the conserved F or W. A D gene is named only where the DNA matches it firmly. The size field is filled for only some rows; it gives once, few, many or a size class.

clone_size,v_call,cdr3_length,d_call,j_call,cdr3_nt,cdr3_aa
-,TRBV20-1,15,-,TRBJ1-2,TGCAGTGCTAGGGGGGCCCTGAGTGGGTTCTATGGCTACACCTTC,CSARGALSGFYGYTF
few,TRBV3-1,16,TRBD1,TRBJ1-2,TGTGCCAGCAGCCAAGCAACAGGGGGAAGGAACTATGGCTACACCTTC,CASSQATGGRNYGYTF
few,TRBV20-1,17,-,TRBJ1-5,TGCAGTGCGCCTCAGGTGAGGGGCTTTGCGAGCAATCAGCCCCAGCATTTT,CSAPQVRGFASNQPQHF
-,TRBV11-1,15,TRBD1,TRBJ2-7,TGTGCCAGCAGGACCATGACAGGGGTTCTCTACGAGCAGTACTTC,CASRTMTGVLYEQYF
few,TRBV29-1,15,-,TRBJ2-7,TGCAGCGTTGATTCCTCGGGGGCCGCCGGGAGCGAGCAGTACTTC,CSVDSSGAAGSEQYF
many,TRBV29-1,12,-,TRBJ1-4,TGCAGCGTTGGGACGCCAGATGAAAAACTGTTTTTT,CSVGTPDEKLFF
-,TRBV9,14,TRBD2,TRBJ2-7,TGCGCCAGCAGCCAAGAACTGAGGGAGGGCGAGCAGTACTTC,CASSQELREGEQYF
-,TRBV24-1,13,-,TRBJ1-5,TGTGCCACCAGTGAGGGTAGCTTTCAGCCCCAGCATTTT,CATSEGSFQPQHF
-,TRBV7-6,15,-,TRBJ1-5,TGTGCCAGCAGCACGGCAGGGCGAAGCAATCAGCCCCAGCATTTT,CASSTAGRSNQPQHF
few,TRBV7-9,15,-,TRBJ2-2,TGTGCCAGCAGCTTAGGAGGGATTTTCACCGGGGAGCTGTTTTTT,CASSLGGIFTGELFF
-,TRBV5-6,17,TRBD1,TRBJ1-4,TGTGCCAGCAGCTTACTGACCGGGACAGGGGTTGGAGAAAAACTGTTTTTT,CASSLLTGTGVGEKLFF
many,TRBV29-1,13,-,TRBJ1-2,TGCAGCGTTGAACAACCTTATAACTATGGCTACACCTTC,CSVEQPYNYGYTF
-,TRBV15,17,TRBD1,TRBJ1-6,TGTGCCACCAGCAGAGTCCCGGGGACAGGCGGGAATTCACCCCTCCACTTT,CATSRVPGTGGNSPLHF
-,TRBV7-9,14,-,TRBJ2-5,TGTGCCAGCAGTCTACAGGGGCGGGAGGAGACCCAGTACTTC,CASSLQGREETQYF
many,TRBV7-9,15,TRBD2,TRBJ2-5,TGTGCCAGCACCCATCGAGGGAGGGGTCAAGAGACCCAGTACTTC,CASTHRGRGQETQYF
many,TRBV2,13,-,TRBJ1-5,TGTGCCAGCAGTGACCAGGACACACAGCCCCAGCATTTT,CASSDQDTQPQHF
-,TRBV10-3,11,-,TRBJ2-2,TGTGCCATCAGTGATTCCGGGGAGCTGTTTTTT,CAISDSGELFF
few,TRBV7-8,16,TRBD1,TRBJ1-5,TGTGCCAGCAGCTTAAGGATAACAGGGGGAGGTCAGCCCCAGCATTTT,CASSLRITGGGQPQHF
few,TRBV9,14,-,TRBJ1-5,TGTGCCGGCGGACCGGGACGGCCAAATCAGCCCCAGCATTTT,CAGGPGRPNQPQHF
-,TRBV20-1,14,-,TRBJ1-5,TGCAGTGCTAGAGATCCGACAGTCAATCAGCCCCAGCATTTT,CSARDPTVNQPQHF
many,TRBV29-1,12,-,TRBJ1-1,TGCAGCGTTGAGGACCCGAACACTGAAGCTTTCTTT,CSVEDPNTEAFF
-,TRBV7-9,16,-,TRBJ2-7,TGTGCCAGCAGCTTAGATGCAGGGCTGTGGTTCTACGAGCAGTACTTC,CASSLDAGLWFYEQYF
many,TRBV7-3,13,-,TRBJ1-1,TGTGCCAGCAGCCAACAGGTAAACACTGAAGCTTTCTTT,CASSQQVNTEAFF
-,TRBV29-1,16,TRBD1,TRBJ1-4,TGCAGCGTTGGCGCGGGGTTGGGGACAGGGAATGAAAAACTGTTTTTT,CSVGAGLGTGNEKLFF
few,TRBV6-6,15,TRBD1,TRBJ1-5,TGTGCCAGCAGGGGACAGGGGGCTAGGGTTCAGCCCCAGCATTTT,CASRGQGARVQPQHF
-,TRBV5-1,15,-,TRBJ2-7,TGCGCCAGCAGCTTGGCCCAGGGATATATGTACGAGCAGTACTTC,CASSLAQGYMYEQYF
-,TRBV19,16,TRBD2,TRBJ2-7,TGTGCCAGTAGCCACCCAAACCGGGGGGTCGGCTACGGGCAGTACTTC,CASSHPNRGVGYGQYF
few,TRBV9,14,-,TRBJ1-2,TGTGCCAGCAGTTACTCGACAGCGAACTATGGCTACACCTTC,CASSYSTANYGYTF
many,TRBV7-9,13,-,TRBJ1-2,TGTGCCAGCAGCTTTTTGGCAAACGATGGCTACACCTTC,CASSFLANDGYTF
-,TRBV20-1,15,-,TRBJ2-7,TGCAGTGATAGAGGGGGACTTGGGGTGGCTTACGAGCAGTACTTC,CSDRGGLGVAYEQYF
-,TRBV11-1,15,-,TRBJ1-2,TGTGCCAGCAGCTTAATGGCAGATCCTAACTATGGCTACACCTTC,CASSLMADPNYGYTF
-,TRBV20-1,14,-,TRBJ1-5,TGCAGTGCTAGAGATGTTGATAGCAATCAGCCCCAGCATTTT,CSARDVDSNQPQHF
-,TRBV20-1,14,TRBD1,TRBJ2-5,TGCAGTGCGAAGGGACAGCGCCTAGAAGAGACCCAGTACTTC,CSAKGQRLEETQYF
once,TRBV4-1,13,-,TRBJ1-2,TGCGCCAGCAGCCTACCCGGGACTTTAGGCTACACCTTC,CASSLPGTLGYTF
many,TRBV20-1,11,-,TRBJ1-1,TGCAGTGCTAACCGGGACACTGAAGCTTTCTTT,CSANRDTEAFF
few,TRBV19,15,-,TRBJ1-6,TGTGCCAGTAGCGGGGTAGGGCAAGACAATTCACCCCTCCACTTT,CASSGVGQDNSPLHF
many,TRBV19,13,TRBD1,TRBJ1-4,TGTGCCGTCGGAGGGGGCGAGAATGAAAAACTGTTTTTT,CAVGGGENEKLFF
few,TRBV2,14,TRBD1,TRBJ1-6,TGTGCCAGCAGAGTACCGGGACAGTCTTCACCCCTCCACTTT,CASRVPGQSSPLHF
-,TRBV2,17,TRBD1,TRBJ2-7,TGTGCCAGCAGTGAAGTGAGGACAGGACGGTCCATCTACGAGCAGTACTTC,CASSEVRTGRSIYEQYF
few,TRBV12-3/TRBV12-4,14,-,TRBJ2-7,TGTGCCAGCAGTCCCCTCGGGTGGGGTTACGAGCAGTACTTC,CASSPLGWGYEQYF
many,TRBV24-1,13,-,TRBJ1-1,TGTGCCACCAGTGATTGGATGAACACTGAAGCTTTCTTT,CATSDWMNTEAFF
many,TRBV12-3/TRBV12-4,14,-,TRBJ1-4,TGTGCCAGCAGTTTCCGGGACCCACGGGAAAAACTGTTTTTT,CASSFRDPREKLFF
many,TRBV20-1,13,TRBD2,TRBJ2-5,TGCAGTGCTCAGACCGGGGGGCAAGAGACCCAGTACTTC,CSAQTGGQETQYF
-,TRBV10-3,17,TRBD2,TRBJ2-7,TGTGCCATCAGTCCAGGGACTAGCGGGAGTGGCCTCCACGAGCAGTACTTC,CAISPGTSGSGLHEQYF
-,TRBV6-5,15,-,TRBJ1-1,TGTGCCAGCAGTTACTCCCCGGGGACGAACACTGAAGCTTTCTTT,CASSYSPGTNTEAFF
-,TRBV7-8,15,TRBD2,TRBJ2-7,TGTGCCAGCAGCCCGGACGGGGGGGGCGCCTACGAGCAGTACTTC,CASSPDGGGAYEQYF